Listed here is a single TCR beta chain. The template was genomic DNA from peripheral blood, not RNA. The data were obtained in a study of T cell repertoires in aging, cancer and after chemotherapy. Study in general: Patients with chronic lymphocytic leukemia were sampled before and after fludarabine- or bendamustine-based chemotherapy. Approximately 9.6 million TCR reads were in the whole dataset.

Multiplex touch-down PCR with TRB-A/B primers amplified rearranged V-D-J TRB sequences. TCRdb redid the calling of the multiplex PCR reads with MiXCR, one entry per CDR3 protein. The table has some 2,600 distinct CDR3 sequences, roughly 49% seen once; the top ten hold 66%. The germline V gene has CDR1 SGHKS and CDR2 YYEKEE (reference sequence). This CDR3 is built from 13 residues. V was pared by 7 bases and J by 3 bases, with 13 bases between. What was sequenced was blood. This clonotype originated in a human donor with a blood cancer. The chain couples TRBV5-5 to TRBJ1-1; the D is unclear. This CDR3 reads CASSHSGDTEAFF. The CDR3 region has the DNA TGTGCCAGCTCGCATTCCGGGGACACTGAAGCTTTCTTT.